This T cell receptor beta chain was sequenced during a study of blood T cells in healthy people across ages. A second PCR, run for roughly 7 to 11 cycles, used a sample-barcoded 5' primer plus a J-beta primer mix. A tag from a template-switch adaptor with 12 random nucleotides marked each cDNA molecule. From the 5' RACE reads, TCRdb called clonotypes with MiXCR, one entry per CDR3 protein. This table holds hundreds of thousands of distinct CDR3 sequences, 20% to 25% found once. This clonotype was detected a few times. Its antigen remains unknown. V lost 7 bases to trimming and J lost 5 bases, with 9 bases between them. Germline CDR1 MNHEY, CDR2 SMNVEV (reference sequence). This CDR3 comprises 11 residues. Findings and caveats of the study: There were more naive CD4+ cells and higher diversity in long-lived donors than in aged donors. Naive T cell percentage showed a strong correlation with TCR beta diversity. Age showed a roughly linear inverse relationship with TCR beta diversity per million T cells.

The sample consisted of blood. This rearrangement joins TRBV27 to TRBJ2-7; D is uncertain. The receptor's source is a man between 70 and 80 years old in good health. The CDR3 region has the DNA TGTGCCAGCACCAGTCAGGACGAGCAGTACTTC. Encoded protein: CASTSQDEQYF.